The source of this T cell receptor beta chain is a study of cytomegalovirus exposure and HLA in healthy donors. Study-wide context: In a previous analysis, more than 90 million unique TCR beta sequences were found from roughly 180 million T cells.

Germline CDR1 is SGHKS and CDR2 is YYEKEE (reference sequence). The CDR3 sequence is 16 residues long. The ends lost 6 bases at V and 2 bases at J; junction bases unmatched: 12. The primer mix had 60 Vbeta and 13 Jbeta primers. The table came from immunoSEQ multiplex PCR; TCRdb's copy has only in-frame clones and leaves some out. Of 50,000 to 65,000 clones listed, 82% are singletons. Sequencing was performed on PBMCs. The genes are TRBV5-5 and TRBJ2-7, with 9 positions matching TRBD1. The receptor was isolated from a woman between 18 and 29 years old in good health and CMV-seronegative. DNA for the CDR3: TGTGCCAGCATCAGTTACGGGACAGGGCGCCCCTACGAGCAGTACTTC. Amino acid sequence: CASISYGTGRPYEQYF.